These 16 T cell receptor beta chains came from one sample sequenced in a study of blood T cell repertoires in COVID-19 (dated by TCRdb to about 2020). Receptors were amplified or captured by the immunoSEQ multiplex PCR assay. TCRdb retrieved this table from immuneACCESS and kept in-frame rearrangements only. Not all clones are present; in checked studies, unresolved V genes account for under half, and no reason is known for the remainder. The sample has over 60,000 clones on record, roughly 87% of them singletons. The ten biggest clones cover approximately 10% of the sample. The sequencing sample was made of peripheral blood. Every receptor here comes from a man older than 75 with acute or convalescent COVID-19.

This clone was detected only a few times. The identical CDR3 is also encoded by other nucleotide sequences in the sample. The chain couples TRBV7-9 to TRBJ1-2; TRBD1 agrees at 7 bases. Per the germline V gene, CDR1 is SEHNR and CDR2 is FQNEAQ (reference sequence). V trimming: 3 bases; J trimming: 0 bases; junction bases outside the gene matches: 1. The CDR3 contains 14 residues. The CDR3 nucleotides read TGTGCCAGCAGCTTGGGGACAGCTAACTATGGCTACACCTTC. As protein: CASSLGTANYGYTF.

V gene TRBV7-9 combines with J gene TRBJ2-3; TRBD2 is a possible D gene (6 bases). The length of the CDR3 is 16 residues. Germline lookup yields CDR1 SEHNR and CDR2 FQNEAQ (reference sequence). V lost 5 bases and J lost 2, with 17 bases in between. CDR3: CASSLSPGLSTDTQYF. The CDR3 DNA is TGTGCCAGCAGCCTCTCACCTGGACTATCCACAGATACGCAGTATTTT.

The chain is built from TRBV11-2 and TRBJ1-1; D gene ambiguous. The length of the CDR3 is 14 residues. CDR1 is SGHAT and CDR2 is FQNNGV in the germline V gene. Trimming stripped 2 bases from V and 2 bases from J, with 9 bases between. The CDR3 sequence: CASSLQASNTEAFF. The DNA of the CDR3 is TGTGCCAGCAGCTTACAGGCCTCTAACACTGAAGCTTTCTTT.

The chain uses TRBV25-1 and TRBJ1-5; a possible D gene is TRBD1 (5 bases). The CDR3 has 14 amino acids. Germline V gene data show CDR1 as MGHDK and CDR2 as SYGVNS. The V gene lost 3 bases and the J gene lost 6 bases, with 12 bases spanning the gap. Here the CDR3 DNA reads TGTGCCAGCAGTGAGGACACCGCTGGTCAGCCCCAGCATTTT. It encodes CASSEDTAGQPQHF.

This clone was found a few times. Other DNA variants within this sample encode the same CDR3. CDR3 in DNA: TGTGCCAGCTCACCACCTACCGGGGGTCTCTACAATGAGCAGTTCTTC. Its translation is CASSPPTGGLYNEQFF. The genes are TRBV18 and TRBJ2-1, with a weak D call TRBD2 (6 bases). The CDR3 has 16 amino acids. Germline V gene lookup returns CDR1 KGHSH and CDR2 LQKENI. V dropped 0 bases and J dropped 3 bases, with 12 bases sitting between them.

This clone was counted a few times. The chain links TRBV3-1 (or the pseudogene TRBV3-2) to TRBJ2-3; D remains unclear. Germline values: CDR1 LGHDT, CDR2 YNNKEL (reference sequence). This CDR3 has 13 amino acids. Between the trimmed V and J ends, which lost 2 bases and 7 bases, there was a span of 10 bases. This chain's CDR3 is CASSQPGANTQYF. The DNA of the CDR3 is TGTGCCAGCAGCCAACCGGGTGCGAATACGCAGTATTTT.

The chain recombines TRBV7-6 with TRBJ2-5, with 11 bases fitting TRBD2. J gave up 5 bases and V 3 bases, and 5 bases lay outside the gene matches. The CDR3 contains 15 residues. Looked up from germline, CDR1 is SGHVS and CDR2 is FNYEAQ. The DNA for the CDR3 is TGTGCCAGCAGCTTTACTAGCGGGAGTGATGAGACCCAGTACTTC. This translates into CASSFTSGSDETQYF.

By share, this clone counts as medium-sized. This chain uses TRBV5-1 with TRBJ2-3; D possibly corresponds to TRBD2 (6 bases). Trimming cost V 0 bases and J 2 bases, with 10 bases left between them. Germline V CDR1 and CDR2: SGHRS, YFSETQ. The CDR3 is 15 residues long. The CDR3 here is CASSLAGVYTDTQYF. The CDR3 DNA sequence: TGCGCCAGCAGCTTGGCGGGGGTGTACACAGATACGCAGTATTTT.

This rearrangement joins TRBV7-3 to TRBJ2-2; 12 nucleotides match TRBD2. The CDR3 consists of 19 residues. Trimming removed 4 bases from V and 6 bases from J; junction bases left unmatched: 15. Germline V gene data show CDR1 as SGHTA and CDR2 as FQGTGA. The CDR3, as DNA: TGTGCCAGCAGCTCCCTCTTTAGCCGACTAGCGGGAGAACCCGGGGAGCTGTTTTTT. Translated, it gives CASSSLFSRLAGEPGELFF.

This chain connects TRBV15 to TRBJ2-1; TRBD1 aligns across 9 bases. The CDR3 extends over 15 amino acids. Unmatched junction bases numbered 4, after V lost 5 bases and J lost 2 bases. Germline CDR1 reads LNHNV; CDR2 reads YYDKDF (reference sequence). In nucleotides, the CDR3 is TGTGCCACCAGCGTACGACAGGGGGCCTACAATGAGCAGTTCTTC. Residues: CATSVRQGAYNEQFF.

The chain couples TRBV11-2 to TRBJ2-7, with 8 bases lining up with TRBD2. The CDR3 has 14 amino acids. V lost 0 bases to trimming and J lost 3 bases; unmatched junction nucleotides: 1. The germline gives CDR1 SGHAT, CDR2 FQNNGV. This chain's CDR3 is CASSLDAGGYEQYF. CDR3 in DNA: TGTGCCAGCAGCTTAGATGCGGGGGGCTACGAGCAGTACTTC.

This clone was recorded a few times. One junction end disagrees with the germline gene, perhaps due to a read error. V is TRBV7-7 and J is TRBJ2-1, with D possibly TRBD1 on 6 matching bases. The CDR3 sequence is 15 residues long. CDR1 SSHAT and CDR2 FNYEAQ come from the germline V gene (reference sequence). The CDR3 region is CASSLSLDSINEQFF. The CDR3 DNA is TGTGCTAGCAGCTTATCATTGGACAGTATTAATGAGCAGTTCTTC.

The chain couples TRBV2 to TRBJ2-5, with D maybe TRBD2 (6 bases). The V gene lost 6 bases and the J gene lost 2 bases, with 10 bases spanning the gap. The CDR3 has 13 residues. From germline, CDR1 is SNHLY and CDR2 FYNNEI. CDR3 loop: CASRWDSQETQYF. As DNA, the CDR3 is TGTGCCAGCAGATGGGACTCTCAAGAGACCCAGTACTTC.

The sample holds a few counts of this clone. The chain uses TRBV6-5 and TRBJ2-7; TRBD2 might be the D (6 bases). The CDR3 loop spans 13 amino acids. V dropped 10 bases and J dropped 3 bases, with 16 bases sitting between them. Per germline, CDR1 MNHEY and CDR2 SVGAGI. The CDR3 reads CAISRGLLYEQYF. For the CDR3, the DNA is TGTGCCATTTCGAGGGGACTCCTCTACGAGCAGTACTTC.

The rearrangement links TRBV6-5 to TRBJ2-5, with 7 bases lining up with TRBD1. V lost 0 bases and J lost 1; bases outside the gene matches: 5. This CDR3 spans 16 amino acids. Germline V gene data show CDR1 as MNHEY and CDR2 as SVGAGI. The CDR3 DNA follows: TGTGCCAGCAGTTACTCGGGGACAGCACTCCAAGAGACCCAGTACTTC. It encodes CASSYSGTALQETQYF.

The CDR3 DNA reads as TGTGCCTGGAACACGGGAGATCAGCCCCAGCATTTT. Its protein product is CAWNTGDQPQHF. The chain carries TRBV30 and TRBJ1-5, with D unclear. There are 12 residues in the CDR3. CDR1 GTSNPN and CDR2 SVGIG come from the germline V gene (reference sequence). Between the trimmed V and J ends, which lost 4 bases and 5 bases, there was a span of 9 bases.